The clone carrying this TCR beta chain has a handful of counts. The record originates from a study of blood T cells in healthy people across ages. A J-beta primer mix and a sample-barcoded 5' primer were used in a second PCR of roughly 7 to 12 cycles. MiXCR, applied by TCRdb to the 5' RACE reads, yields one record per CDR3 protein. The table has about 1 million distinct CDR3 sequences, roughly 24% seen once. A further study also used this sample, focusing on T cells of mothers and their children. From that second work: Over five children and their three healthy Caucasian mothers were the donors.

The TCR sequence derives from a girl aged 2-9 years in good health. Sequencing was done on a sample of blood.

CDR3 protein: CASSHSQVPTPLHF. CDR3 DNA sequence: TGTGCCAGCAGCCATTCACAGGTGCCGACACCCCTCCACTTT. The V gene is TRBV7-9, the J gene TRBJ1-6; D possibly corresponds to TRBD1 (5 bases). The CDR3 length is 14 residues. The germline V gene encodes CDR1 SEHNR and CDR2 FQNEAQ (reference sequence). Trimming took off 5 bases at V and 11 bases at J, with 16 bases between the two ends.